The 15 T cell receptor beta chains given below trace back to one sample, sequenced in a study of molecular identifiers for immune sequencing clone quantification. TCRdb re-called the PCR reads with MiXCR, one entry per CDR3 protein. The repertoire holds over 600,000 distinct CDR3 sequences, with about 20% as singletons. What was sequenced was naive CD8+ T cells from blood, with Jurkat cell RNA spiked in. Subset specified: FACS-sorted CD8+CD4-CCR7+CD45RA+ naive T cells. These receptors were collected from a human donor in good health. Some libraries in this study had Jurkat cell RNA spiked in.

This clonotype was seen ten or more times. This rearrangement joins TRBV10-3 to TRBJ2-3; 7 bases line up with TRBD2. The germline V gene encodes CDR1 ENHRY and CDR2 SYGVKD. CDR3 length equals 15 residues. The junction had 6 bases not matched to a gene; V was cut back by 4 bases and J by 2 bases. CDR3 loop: CAISGMLADTDTQYF. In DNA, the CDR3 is TGTGCCATCAGTGGAATGCTAGCGGACACAGATACGCAGTATTTT.

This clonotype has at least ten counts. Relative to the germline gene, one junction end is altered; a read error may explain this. Written as DNA, the CDR3 is TGCGCCAGCAGCTCAGGCGGTACTACCAACTTC. Amino acid sequence: CASSSGGTTNF. The chain links TRBV5-1 to TRBJ2-7; no reliable D call. CDR3 size: 11 residues. Germline lookup yields CDR1 SGHRS and CDR2 YFSETQ.

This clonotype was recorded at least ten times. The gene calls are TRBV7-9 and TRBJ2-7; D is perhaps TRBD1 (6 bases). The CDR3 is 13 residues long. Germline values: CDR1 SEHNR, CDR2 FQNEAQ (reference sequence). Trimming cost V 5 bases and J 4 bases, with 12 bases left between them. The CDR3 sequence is CASSPGTRYEQYF. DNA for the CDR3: TGTGCCAGCAGCCCAGGGACACGTTACGAGCAGTACTTC.

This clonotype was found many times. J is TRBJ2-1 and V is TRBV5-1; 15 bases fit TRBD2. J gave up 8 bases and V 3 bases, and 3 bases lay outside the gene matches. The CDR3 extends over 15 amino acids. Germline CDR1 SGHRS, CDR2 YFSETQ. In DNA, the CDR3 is TGCGCCAGCAGCTGGACTAGCGGGGGGGCGGATGAGCAGTTCTTC. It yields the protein CASSWTSGGADEQFF.

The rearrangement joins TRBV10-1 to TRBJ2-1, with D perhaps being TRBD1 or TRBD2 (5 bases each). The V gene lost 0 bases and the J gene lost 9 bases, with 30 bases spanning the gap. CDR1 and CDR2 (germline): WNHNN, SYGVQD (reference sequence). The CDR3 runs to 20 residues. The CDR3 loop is CASSESFLPGPCQIYGEQFF. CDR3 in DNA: TGCGCCAGCAGTGAGTCGTTTCTCCCGGGACCCTGTCAGATTTACGGTGAGCAGTTCTTC.

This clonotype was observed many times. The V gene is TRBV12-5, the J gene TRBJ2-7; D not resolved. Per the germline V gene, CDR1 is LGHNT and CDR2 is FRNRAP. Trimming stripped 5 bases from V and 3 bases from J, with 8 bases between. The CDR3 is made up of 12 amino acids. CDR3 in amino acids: CASGPRYYEQYF. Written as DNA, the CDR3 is TGTGCTAGTGGTCCAAGGTACTACGAGCAGTACTTC.

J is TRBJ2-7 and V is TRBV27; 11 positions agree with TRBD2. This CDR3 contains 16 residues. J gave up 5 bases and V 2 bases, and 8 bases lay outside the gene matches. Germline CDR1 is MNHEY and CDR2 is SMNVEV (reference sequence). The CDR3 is CASSLVGLAGGDEQYF. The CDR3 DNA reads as TGTGCCAGCAGTTTAGTCGGGCTAGCGGGAGGCGACGAGCAGTACTTC.

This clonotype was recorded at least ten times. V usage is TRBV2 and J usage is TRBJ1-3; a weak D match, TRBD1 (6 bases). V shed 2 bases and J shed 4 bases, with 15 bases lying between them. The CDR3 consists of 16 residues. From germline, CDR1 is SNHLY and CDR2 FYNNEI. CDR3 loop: CASSEQGNVGGNTIYF. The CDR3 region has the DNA TGTGCCAGCAGTGAACAGGGGAATGTTGGAGGAAACACCATATATTTT.

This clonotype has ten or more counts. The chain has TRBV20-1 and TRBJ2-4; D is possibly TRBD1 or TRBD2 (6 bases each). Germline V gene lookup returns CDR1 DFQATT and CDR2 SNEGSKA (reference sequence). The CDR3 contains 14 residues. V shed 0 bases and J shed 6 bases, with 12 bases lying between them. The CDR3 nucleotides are TGCAGTGCTAGAGATTTGGGGGGCAGAAACATTCAGTACTTC. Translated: CSARDLGGRNIQYF.

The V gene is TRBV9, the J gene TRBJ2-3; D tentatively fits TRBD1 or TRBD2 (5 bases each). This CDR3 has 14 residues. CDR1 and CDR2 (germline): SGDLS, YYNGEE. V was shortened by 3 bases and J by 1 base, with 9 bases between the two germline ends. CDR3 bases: TGTGCCAGCAGCGAGGGGAGCGGCACAGATACGCAGTATTTT. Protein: CASSEGSGTDTQYF.

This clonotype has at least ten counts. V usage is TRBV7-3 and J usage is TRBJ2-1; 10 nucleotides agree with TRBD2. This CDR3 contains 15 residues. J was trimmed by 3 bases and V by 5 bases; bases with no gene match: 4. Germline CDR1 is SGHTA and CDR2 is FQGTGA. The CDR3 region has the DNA TGTGCCAGCAGCCCCCTAGCGGGAGACTACAATGAGCAGTTCTTC. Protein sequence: CASSPLAGDYNEQFF.

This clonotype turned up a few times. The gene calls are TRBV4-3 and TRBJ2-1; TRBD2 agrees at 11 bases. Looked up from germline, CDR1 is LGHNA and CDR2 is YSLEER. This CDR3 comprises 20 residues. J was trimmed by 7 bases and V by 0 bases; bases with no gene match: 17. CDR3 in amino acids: CASSQDSSLAGGGPRNEQFF. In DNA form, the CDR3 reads TGCGCCAGCAGCCAAGATTCAAGTCTAGCGGGGGGCGGTCCGCGGAATGAGCAGTTCTTC.

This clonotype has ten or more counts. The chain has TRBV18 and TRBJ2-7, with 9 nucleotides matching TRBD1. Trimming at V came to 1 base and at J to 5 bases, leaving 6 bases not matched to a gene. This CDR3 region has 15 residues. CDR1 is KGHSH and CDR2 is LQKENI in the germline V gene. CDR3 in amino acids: CASSPLDRGMDEQYF. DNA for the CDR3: TGTGCCAGCTCACCACTTGACAGGGGGATGGACGAGCAGTACTTC.

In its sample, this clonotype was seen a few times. The CDR3 region is CASSLLTGDYEQYF. As DNA, the CDR3 is TGTGCCAGCAGCTTGCTGACAGGGGACTACGAGCAGTACTTC. V and J are TRBV5-6 and TRBJ2-7, with 8 positions matching TRBD1. Germline V gene lookup returns CDR1 SGHDT and CDR2 YYEEEE. V gave up 1 base and J gave up 3 bases; unmatched junction bases: 3. The CDR3 covers 14 residues.

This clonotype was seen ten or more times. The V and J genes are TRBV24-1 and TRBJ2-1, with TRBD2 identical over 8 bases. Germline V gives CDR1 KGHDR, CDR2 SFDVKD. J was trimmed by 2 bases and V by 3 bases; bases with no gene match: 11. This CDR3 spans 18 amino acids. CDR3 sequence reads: CATSDANLAGITYNEQFF. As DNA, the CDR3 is TGTGCCACCAGTGATGCTAATCTAGCGGGCATAACCTACAATGAGCAGTTCTTC.